This TCR beta chain stems from a study of blood T cell repertoires in COVID-19. Trimming took 0 bases from V and 3 from J; bases not matched to a gene: 4. CDR3 length equals 16 residues. Germline V gene lookup returns CDR1 SGDLS and CDR2 YYNGEE. Original analysis: Researchers report that nucleated cell counts were estimated from reference gene primer amplification. The assay was immunoSEQ multiplex PCR, and TCRdb's table has in-frame clones only and misses some. V and J calls plus clone size are reproduced from that table; the DNA served to infer D and trimming. The top ten clones hold 13% of a sample with approximately 100,000 clones, nearly 85% of them seen once.

The origin of this receptor is a human donor in a cohort sampled during active or convalescent COVID-19. This chain connects TRBV9 to TRBJ2-3; 10 positions match TRBD2. The sample consisted of peripheral blood. The CDR3 here is CASSVGASGGTDTQYF. The CDR3 bases are TGTGCCAGCAGCGTAGGGGCTAGCGGGGGAACAGATACGCAGTATTTT. The full variable domain, completed using reference TRBV9 and TRBJ2-3, is DSGVTQTPKHLITATGQRVTLRCSPRSGDLSVYWYQQSLDQGLQFLIQYYNGEERAKGNILERFSAQQFPDLHSELNLSSLELGDSALYFCASSVGASGGTDTQYFGPGTRLTVL.